This T cell receptor beta chain was obtained from a study of response to subunit inactivated influenza vaccine. This clonotype was observed many times. TCRdb reprocessed the RT-PCR reads with MiXCR, giving one entry per CDR3 protein. The sample includes roughly 540,000 distinct CDR3 sequences, under 30% of them seen just once. CDR3 length: 14 residues. The germline gives CDR1 SEHNR, CDR2 FQNEAQ (reference sequence). Trimming removed 5 bases from V and 0 bases from J; junction bases left unmatched: 3. These data also formed part of another study, on T cells expressing NK-cell markers. From that paper: The cDNA for TCR beta came from 5'RACE template switching with UMIs. Sorted CD3+CD56+NKG2C+, CD3+CD56+NKG2C- and CD3+CD56-NKG2C+ T cells provided the TCR beta repertoires. In a group of 5 or 6 donors, dominant NKG2C+ clonotypes represented roughly 1.0-7.0% of CD8+ T cells. Expanded NKG2C+ T cell clones were not confirmed as HCMV-specific.

The material sequenced was CD4+ T cells sorted from PBMCs, taken about 11 days after vaccination. The chain has TRBV7-9 and TRBJ1-2; TRBD1 agrees at 7 bases. The source is a man aged 50 or older who received an inactivated influenza vaccine. CDR3 region: CASSTGQANYGYTF. In DNA, the CDR3 is TGTGCCAGCAGCACCGGACAGGCTAACTATGGCTACACCTTC. The entire variable domain, with the rest obtained from reference TRBV7-9 and TRBJ1-2, is as follows: DTGVSQNPRHKITKRGQNVTFRCDPISEHNRLYWYRQTLGQGPEFLTYFQNEAQLEKSRLLSDRFSAERPKGSFSTLEIQRTEQGDSAMYLCASSTGQANYGYTFGSGTRLTVV.